This TCR beta chain appears in the sequencing data of a study of a mutant IDH1 vaccine in newly diagnosed glioma. Details on this clone: Its target is unknown.

The time point was: week 47, end of study. The vaccine gave 300 ug of a 20-mer mutant IDH1 peptide subcutaneously per dose. Sequencing was performed with immunoSEQ multiplex PCR; in TCRdb, only in-frame clones are kept and a portion is missing. The data hold 35,000 to 40,000 clones, with roughly 70% observed a single time. The V end lost 6 bases, the J end lost 9 bases, and 14 bases lay between the germline ends. Germline loops: CDR1 LNHDA, CDR2 SQIVND (reference sequence). The CDR3 spans 12 residues. The V and J genes are TRBV19 and TRBJ1-1; unclear D gene. The source material was PBMCs, sampled from a glioma patient whose treatment included an IDH1 peptide vaccine. This clonotype was obtained from a man in his forties with glioma. In DNA, the CDR3 is TGTGCCAGTAGGGCGTGGGAGAAAAAAGCTTTCTTT. Translation gives CASRAWEKKAFF.